These 14 T cell receptor beta chains were sequenced from one sample in a study of T cell responses to AZD1222 COVID-19 vaccine. Sequencing used immunoSEQ multiplex PCR; TCRdb keeps in-frame clones, though not all of them. Of roughly 180,000 clones listed, nearly 95% are singletons. The material sequenced was peripheral blood, taken 28 days after the second AZD1222 dose. These receptors were taken from an adult who received the AZD1222 COVID-19 vaccine.

The chain couples TRBV28 to TRBJ2-1; 8 nucleotides align to TRBD2. The germline CDR1 and CDR2 sequences are MDHEN and SYDVKM. Unmatched junction bases numbered 11, after V lost 7 bases and J lost 6 bases. The CDR3 length is 15 residues. This chain's CDR3 is CASIPSGGPSNEQFF. The DNA for the CDR3 is TGTGCCAGCATCCCCTCGGGGGGGCCGTCCAATGAGCAGTTCTTC. Using reference TRBV28 and TRBJ2-1 for the parts outside the CDR3, the full variable domain is DVKVTQSSRYLVKRTGEKVFLECVQDMDHENMFWYRQDPGLGLRLIYFSYDVKMKEKGDIPEGYSVSREKKERFSLILESASTNQTSMYLCASIPSGGPSNEQFFGPGTRLTVL.

This clone has a single count. V is TRBV4-1 and J is TRBJ2-7; TRBD2 agrees at 7 bases. Germline CDR1 and CDR2: MGHRA and YSYEKL. V lost 2 bases, J lost 2 bases, and 6 bases stayed unmatched. The CDR3 totals 15 residues. The CDR3 sequence is CASSQSREGPYEQYF. The CDR3 region has the DNA TGCGCCAGCAGCCAAAGCAGGGAGGGACCCTACGAGCAGTACTTC.

The V gene is TRBV7-2, the J gene TRBJ1-3; possibly TRBD1 for D (6 bases). The CDR3 sequence is 13 residues long. CDR1 SGHTA and CDR2 FQGNSA come from the germline V gene. Trimming shortened V by 5 bases and J by 4 bases, and 9 bases separated the two germline ends. CDR3 residues: CASSDGQGNTIYF. The CDR3 nucleotides are TGTGCCAGCAGCGATGGACAGGGAAACACCATATATTTT.

The chain employs TRBV7-6 and TRBJ2-3; D remains unclear. The germline gives CDR1 SGHVS, CDR2 FNYEAQ. CDR3 length: 14 amino acids. The ends were cut back, 8 bases at V and 2 bases at J, with 14 bases in the middle. CDR3 sequence: CASGRFLNTDTQYF. CDR3 nucleotides: TGTGCCAGCGGCCGGTTTCTAAACACAGATACGCAGTATTTT.

The rearrangement uses TRBV3-1 (or the pseudogene TRBV3-2) and TRBJ2-1; TRBD2 matches 7 bases. The V gene end was trimmed by 1 base and the J gene end by 7 bases; junction bases not matched to a gene: 4. Germline V gene data show CDR1 as LGHDT and CDR2 as YNNKEL (reference sequence). The CDR3 runs to 14 residues. The CDR3 DNA reads TGTGCCAGCAGCCAAGTACTAGCGAGGAATGAGCAGTTCTTC. Its translation is CASSQVLARNEQFF.

The chain is built from TRBV19 and TRBJ1-5; D not certain. Germline values: CDR1 LNHDA, CDR2 SQIVND (reference sequence). The V end was cut by 3 bases, the J end by 7 bases, with 10 bases between. CDR3 length: 13 amino acids. CDR3: CASSIRGYQPQHF. The CDR3 DNA is TGTGCCAGTAGTATTCGGGGTTACCAGCCCCAGCATTTT.

V is TRBV30 and J is TRBJ2-2; D gene ambiguous. The CDR3 is 12 residues long. The ends were cut back, 0 bases at V and 6 bases at J, with 5 bases in the middle. Per germline, CDR1 GTSNPN and CDR2 SVGIG (reference sequence). In DNA, the CDR3 is TGTGCCTGGAGTGTACGGCCCGGGGAGCTGTTTTTT. Protein sequence: CAWSVRPGELFF.

The chain has TRBV6-6 and TRBJ2-7, with D possibly TRBD2 on 6 matching bases. The CDR3 runs to 13 residues. Trimming stripped 7 bases from V and 3 bases from J, with 13 bases between. Germline-derived CDR1 and CDR2 are MNHNY and SVGAGI (reference sequence). CDR3 in amino acids: CASKRGDLYEQYF. DNA of the CDR3: TGTGCCAGCAAGCGCGGGGACCTCTACGAGCAGTACTTC.

This chain uses TRBV19 with TRBJ2-7; possible D gene TRBD2, 6 bases. Germline loops: CDR1 LNHDA, CDR2 SQIVND (reference sequence). Trimming took 2 bases from V and 0 from J, leaving 14 bases between them. CDR3 length: 16 amino acids. For the CDR3, the DNA is TGTGCCAGTAGTATAAGAGGCACCGGGAGCTCCTACGAGCAGTACTTC. This sequence encodes CASSIRGTGSSYEQYF.

V usage is TRBV28 and J usage is TRBJ2-2, with 10 bases aligning to TRBD1. Germline V gene lookup returns CDR1 MDHEN and CDR2 SYDVKM. The CDR3 has 15 amino acids. J lost 6 bases, V lost 6 bases, and 7 bases had no gene match. CDR3 residues: CASSLGQGVPGELFF. CDR3 nucleotide sequence: TGTGCCAGCAGCCTAGGACAGGGGGTTCCCGGGGAGCTGTTTTTT.

The chain links TRBV3-1 (or the pseudogene TRBV3-2) to TRBJ2-3; possible D gene TRBD2, 6 bases. Trimming shortened V by 4 bases and J by 5 bases, and 13 bases separated the two germline ends. Germline assignment: CDR1 LGHDT and CDR2 YNNKEL (reference sequence). CDR3 length: 14 residues. In DNA form, the CDR3 reads TGTGCCAGCAGCCTCCGCCCGGGAGAAGATACGCAGTATTTT. Translating gives CASSLRPGEDTQYF.

This chain connects TRBV19 to TRBJ2-2, with D hard to call. V was shortened by 8 bases and J by 4 bases, with 17 bases between the two germline ends. Germline assignment: CDR1 LNHDA and CDR2 SQIVND (reference sequence). This CDR3 is built from 15 residues. In nucleotides, the CDR3 is TGTGCCAGTGCCAAGTTCGAGTTTGGCACCGGGGAGCTGTTTTTT. Translation gives CASAKFEFGTGELFF.

The chain is built from TRBV4-3 and TRBJ1-4; D not certain. Germline CDR1 is LGHNA and CDR2 is YSLEER. The CDR3 covers 16 residues. V dropped 1 base and J dropped 0 bases, with 9 bases sitting between them. The CDR3 nucleotides read TGCGCCAGCAGCCAAGTAAGGGCTGCAACTAATGAAAAACTGTTTTTT. This sequence encodes CASSQVRAATNEKLFF.

This rearrangement joins TRBV3-1 (or the pseudogene TRBV3-2) to TRBJ2-5; D not certain. The germline V gene has CDR1 LGHDT and CDR2 YNNKEL (reference sequence). This CDR3 contains 13 residues. Trimming left V 10 bases short and J 2 bases short, with 14 bases between. The CDR3 nucleotides read TGTGCCACCTCGACTTCGGGTCAAGAGACCCAGTACTTC. Protein sequence: CATSTSGQETQYF.